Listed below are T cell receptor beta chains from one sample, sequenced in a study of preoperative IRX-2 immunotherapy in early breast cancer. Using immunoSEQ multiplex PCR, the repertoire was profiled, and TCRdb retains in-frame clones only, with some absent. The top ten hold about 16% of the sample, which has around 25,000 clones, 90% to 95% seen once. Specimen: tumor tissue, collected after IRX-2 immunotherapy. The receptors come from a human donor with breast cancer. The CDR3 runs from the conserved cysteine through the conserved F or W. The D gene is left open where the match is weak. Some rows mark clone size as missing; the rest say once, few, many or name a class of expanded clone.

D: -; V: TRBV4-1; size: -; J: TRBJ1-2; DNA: TGCGCCAGCAGCCAGGTACCCGAGGTCTATGGCTACACCTTC; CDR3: CASSQVPEVYGYTF
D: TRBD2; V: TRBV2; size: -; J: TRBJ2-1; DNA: TGTGCCAGCAGTGAACGGCTAGCGGGCAATGAGCAGTTCTTC; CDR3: CASSERLAGNEQFF
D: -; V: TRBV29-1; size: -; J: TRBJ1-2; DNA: TGCAGCGTCCGCGGGACGGACGGTTTGGTTGGCTACACCTTC; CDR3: CSVRGTDGLVGYTF
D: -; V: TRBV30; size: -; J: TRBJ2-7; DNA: TGTGCCTGGATCCCCCTAGCTTACGAGCAGTACTTC; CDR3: CAWIPLAYEQYF
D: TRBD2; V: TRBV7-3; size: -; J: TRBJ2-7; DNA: TGTGCCAGCAGCTTTGGGATGACTAGCTCCGAGCAGTACTTC; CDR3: CASSFGMTSSEQYF
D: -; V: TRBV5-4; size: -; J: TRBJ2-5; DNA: TGTGCCAGCAGGCCGCAGATACAAGAGACCCAGTACTTC; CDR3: CASRPQIQETQYF
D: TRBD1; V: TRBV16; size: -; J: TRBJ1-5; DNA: TGTGCCAGCAGCCAATTGCAGGGGGCGAGGCAGCCCCAGCATTTT; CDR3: CASSQLQGARQPQHF
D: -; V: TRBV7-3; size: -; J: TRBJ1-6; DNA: TGTGCCAGCAGCCCCGGGGACACTCGTTCCTATAATTCACCCCTCCACTTT; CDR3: CASSPGDTRSYNSPLHF
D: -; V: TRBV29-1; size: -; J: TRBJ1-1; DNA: TGCAGCGTTGATTACGGGGGGACTGAAGCTTTCTTT; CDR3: CSVDYGGTEAFF
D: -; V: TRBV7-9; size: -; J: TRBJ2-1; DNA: TGTGCCAGCAGCTTCGGGCAGGGGGGGTTCTTC; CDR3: CASSFGQGGFF
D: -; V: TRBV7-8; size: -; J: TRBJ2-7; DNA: TGTGCCAGCAGCTTAGATGGCGCTGTCACCTACGAGCAGTACTTC; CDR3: CASSLDGAVTYEQYF
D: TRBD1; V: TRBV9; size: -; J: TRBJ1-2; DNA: TGTGCCAGCAGCGCCGCGGGACAGAGATATGGCTACACCTTC; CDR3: CASSAAGQRYGYTF
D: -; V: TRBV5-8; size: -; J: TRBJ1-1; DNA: TGTGCCAGCAGCTACGGATACCCAGCCTACACTGAAGCTTTCTTT; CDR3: CASSYGYPAYTEAFF
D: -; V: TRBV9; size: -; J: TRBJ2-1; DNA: TGTGCCAGCAGCGTAGAGGAGTATGAGCAGTTCTTC; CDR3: CASSVEEYEQFF
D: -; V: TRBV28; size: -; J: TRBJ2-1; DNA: TGTGCCAGCAGTTTCCTCCCTAGAAAAAATGAGCAGTTCTTC; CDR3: CASSFLPRKNEQFF
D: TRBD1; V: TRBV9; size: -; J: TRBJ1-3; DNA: TGTGCCAGCAGCTCCGACAGGGTGAAGGGAAACACCATATATTTT; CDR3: CASSSDRVKGNTIYF
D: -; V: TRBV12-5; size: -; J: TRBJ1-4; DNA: TGTGCTAGTGGTTTGTGGGTAGCCCGTGGAAAACTGTTTTTT; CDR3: CASGLWVARGKLFF
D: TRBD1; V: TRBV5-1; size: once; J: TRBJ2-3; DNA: TGCGCCAGCAGCTATACAGGGGCCAGCAGTGTGGATACGCAGTATTTT; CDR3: CASSYTGASSVDTQYF
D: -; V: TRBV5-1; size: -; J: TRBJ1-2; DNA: TGCGCCAGCAGCTTGCGAGGGAACTATGGCTACACCTTC; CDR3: CASSLRGNYGYTF
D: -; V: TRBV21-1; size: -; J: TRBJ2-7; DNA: TGTGCCAGCTTCCTCCAGGCAAACCTTACCTACGAGCAGTACTTC; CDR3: CASFLQANLTYEQYF
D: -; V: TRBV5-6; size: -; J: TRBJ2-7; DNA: TGTGCCAGCAGCCAAGAAGACAGGTACGAGCAGTACTTC; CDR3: CASSQEDRYEQYF
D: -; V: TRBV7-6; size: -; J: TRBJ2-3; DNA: TGTGCCAGCAGCCTGCAACCTCGGAGCACAGATACGCAGTATTTT; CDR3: CASSLQPRSTDTQYF
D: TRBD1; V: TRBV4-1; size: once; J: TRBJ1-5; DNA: TGCGCCAGCAGCCGATCCTACACAGGGGAAAATCAGCCCCAGCATTTT; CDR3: CASSRSYTGENQPQHF
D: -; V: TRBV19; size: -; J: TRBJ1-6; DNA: TGTGCCAGTAGTAGTAGGGGCCCCCTAGGAAATTCACCCCTCCACTTT; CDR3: CASSSRGPLGNSPLHF
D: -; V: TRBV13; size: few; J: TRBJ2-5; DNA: TGTGCCAGCAGCTTAGAGGCAGGACAAGAGACCCAGTACTTC; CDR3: CASSLEAGQETQYF
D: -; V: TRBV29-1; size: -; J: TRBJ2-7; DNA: TGCAGCGTTGATGGGGGCTACGAGCAGTACTTC; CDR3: CSVDGGYEQYF
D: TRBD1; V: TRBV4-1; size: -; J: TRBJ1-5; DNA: TGCGCCAGCAGCCAAGTAGAGGGACAGGGGGATCAGCCCCAGCATTTT; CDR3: CASSQVEGQGDQPQHF
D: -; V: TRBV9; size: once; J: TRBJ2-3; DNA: TGTGCCAGCAGCGTATATCCTAGCACAGATACGCAGTATTTT; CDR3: CASSVYPSTDTQYF
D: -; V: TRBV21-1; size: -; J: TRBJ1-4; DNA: TGTGCCAGCAGCGGGGGGAGGCGAACTAATGAAAAACTGTTTTTT; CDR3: CASSGGRRTNEKLFF
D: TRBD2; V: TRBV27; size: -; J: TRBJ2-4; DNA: TGTGCCAGCAGTCCCTTGGGCGGGGGGGTCAAAAACATTCAGTACTTC; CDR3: CASSPLGGGVKNIQYF
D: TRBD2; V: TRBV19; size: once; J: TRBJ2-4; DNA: TGTGCCAGTAGTCGCAGGTCGGGAGGAGACATTCAGTACTTC; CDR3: CASSRRSGGDIQYF
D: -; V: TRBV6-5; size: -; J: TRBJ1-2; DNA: TGTGCCAGCAGGTACTGGAGGGCTAACTATGGCTACACCTTC; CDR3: CASRYWRANYGYTF
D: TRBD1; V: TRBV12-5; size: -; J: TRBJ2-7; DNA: TGTGCTAGTGGTCTCAGGGGGCGGGAGCAGTACTTC; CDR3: CASGLRGREQYF
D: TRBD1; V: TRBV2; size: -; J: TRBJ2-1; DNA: TGTGCCAGCAGTGGGCAACCACTACAGGGGGCGGAACATGAGCAGTTCTTC; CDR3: CASSGQPLQGAEHEQFF
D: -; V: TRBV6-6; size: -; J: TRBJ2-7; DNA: TGTGCCAGCAGTCCAGACAGCCATTACGAGCAGTACTTC; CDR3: CASSPDSHYEQYF
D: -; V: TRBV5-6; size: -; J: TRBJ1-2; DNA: TGTGCCAGCAGCTTGGCAGCCATAAACTATGGCTACACCTTC; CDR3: CASSLAAINYGYTF
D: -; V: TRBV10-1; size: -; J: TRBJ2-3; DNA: TGCGCCAGCAGTGAGTCAACCGGGGGCTACACAGATACGCAGTATTTT; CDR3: CASSESTGGYTDTQYF
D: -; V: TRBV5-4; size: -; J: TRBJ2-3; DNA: TGTGCCAGCAGCTTGGGGCAGAGTGGGGTAGATACGCAGTATTTT; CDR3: CASSLGQSGVDTQYF
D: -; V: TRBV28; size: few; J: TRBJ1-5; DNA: TGTGCCAGCAGTTTTGGGCGGGTAAATCAGCCCCAGCATTTT; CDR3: CASSFGRVNQPQHF
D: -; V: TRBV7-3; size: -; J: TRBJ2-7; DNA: TGTGCCAGCAGCTTAAGGTCAGCGGCCTCAAACTACGAGCAGTACTTC; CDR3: CASSLRSAASNYEQYF
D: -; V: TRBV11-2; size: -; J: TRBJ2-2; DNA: TGTGCCAGCAGCTTCCTCACCGGGGAGCTGTTTTTT; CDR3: CASSFLTGELFF